This T cell receptor beta chain was profiled in a study of blood T cells in healthy people across ages. Per the germline V gene, CDR1 is MDHEN and CDR2 is SYDVKM. V shed 3 bases, J shed 8 bases, and the junction held 4 bases outside the gene matches. The CDR3 totals 12 residues. Primers used in a second PCR of roughly 6 to 12 cycles were a sample-barcoded 5' primer and a J-beta primer mix. In TCRdb, the 5' RACE reads were re-called with MiXCR into one record per CDR3 protein. The sample gives approximately 810,000 distinct CDR3 sequences, about 28% of which show up once; 15% to 20% is in the top ten. This clonotype was seen repeatedly, ten times or more.

The source material was blood. The chain links TRBV28 to TRBJ2-7, with 7 bases matching TRBD2. This receptor was identified in a woman older than 75 in good health. The CDR3 nucleotides read TGTGCCAGCAGTTTCGGGGGGAGCAAGCAGTACTTC. Translated: CASSFGGSKQYF.